This TCR beta chain was sequenced during a study of OX40 agonist ivuxolimab in advanced cancers. Sequencing was performed with immunoSEQ multiplex PCR; in TCRdb, only in-frame clones are kept and a portion is missing. The sample has roughly 110,000 clones, 90% seen once. V was cut by 5 bases and J by 4 bases, with 17 bases left in between. Per the germline V gene, CDR1 is MDHEN and CDR2 is SYDVKM. CDR3 length: 15 amino acids. The specimen was CD4+ or CD8+ T cells sorted from blood, collected in a trial of the OX40 agonist ivuxolimab. This clonotype originated in an adult with an advanced solid tumor such as melanoma, head and neck, liver or kidney cancer. The V gene is TRBV28, the J gene TRBJ1-1, with no clear D. Written as DNA, the CDR3 is TGTGCCAGCAGTCGTTCGGGCAGGCCTTTCACTGAAGCTTTCTTT. Translating gives CASSRSGRPFTEAFF.